A selection of T cell receptor beta chains follows, all from one sample in a study of blood T cell repertoires in COVID-19. Measured with immunoSEQ multiplex PCR; TCRdb has only the in-frame clones, and not every one. The sample lists some 290,000 clones, around 90% occurring once. The specimen sequenced was peripheral blood. The receptor set was obtained from a woman in her forties or fifties who had recovered from COVID-19. Each CDR3 is given without its conserved first and last residue. Fields, in order: J gene, V gene, CDR3 protein.

TRBJ1-2 TRBV9 ASSATGGGLYGYT
TRBJ1-6 TRBV30 AWRRGSNSPLH
TRBJ2-3 TRBV5-5 ASRFTGTGRYNSTDTQY
TRBJ2-3 TRBV7-2 ASSLGGSGRWARADTQY
TRBJ2-2 TRBV6-1 ASSENVRTGELF
TRBJ1-1 TRBV5-1 ASSPKVGPNTEAF
TRBJ2-7 TRBV7-9 ASTGGGGPYEQY
TRBJ1-3 TRBV10-3 AIRAGFPNTIY
TRBJ2-5 TRBV28 ASSLRGGGQETQY
TRBJ1-1 TRBV7-8 ASSLNRDTYEAF
TRBJ1-1 TRBV30 AWSVLGGEAF
TRBJ1-3 TRBV6-5 ASRDIRTGRNTIY
TRBJ1-3 TRBV4-1 ASSQVANSGNTIY
TRBJ2-1 TRBV28 ASSLRTTYNEQF
TRBJ2-5 TRBV7-3 ASSLGSRGETQY
TRBJ1-1 TRBV6-5 ASSRRGTEAF
TRBJ1-2 TRBV7-9 ASSLARSNYGYT
TRBJ1-1 TRBV6-2/TRBV6-3 ASSKTGLPEAF
TRBJ2-2 TRBV19 ASSSPSGLVTGELF
TRBJ2-1 TRBV2 ASRKGGQFYNEQF
TRBJ2-5 TRBV3-1/TRBV3-2 ASSQGWRAQETQY
TRBJ1-4 TRBV3-1/TRBV3-2 ASSPLGARQGEKLF
TRBJ1-5 TRBV15 ATSLLGGNQPQH
TRBJ2-5 TRBV28 ASSSPGMGETQY
TRBJ1-1 TRBV5-1 ASSLQGSAEAF
TRBJ2-2 TRBV30 AWSLTGGPGELF
TRBJ1-1 TRBV7-3 ASSSEITGGHTEAF
TRBJ1-2 TRBV27 AGWIRDRVRYGYT
TRBJ2-7 TRBV12-5 ASGHQTGRRYEQY
TRBJ1-6 TRBV30 AWSANRENSPLH
TRBJ1-2 TRBV10-3 AITLGDKGYT
TRBJ2-3 TRBV18 ASSPPASGRTDTQY
TRBJ1-1 TRBV18 ASSPGQGLQAF
TRBJ1-4 TRBV28 ASSFSGANEKLF
TRBJ1-1 TRBV3-1/TRBV3-2 ASSAEVNGGRF
TRBJ2-5 TRBV28 ASSARGAYQETQY
TRBJ1-1 TRBV29-1 SVVRGGNTEAF
TRBJ1-5 TRBV6-1 ASSGPPQGGGDNQPQH
TRBJ2-7 TRBV5-1 ASSLQQGSSYEQY
TRBJ2-1 TRBV27 ASTRGSGSSYNEQF
TRBJ1-5 TRBV14 AAWGDCQPQH
TRBJ1-1 TRBV7-9 ASSLTTGTEAF
TRBJ1-2 TRBV10-3 AISESVGNRGYT
TRBJ1-2 TRBV6-6 AARGTTGGGYGYT
TRBJ2-2 TRBV13 ASSLFLDREPHANTGELF
TRBJ1-3 TRBV30 AWSVLRASGNTIY
TRBJ1-3 TRBV28 ASSSYRTSSGNTIY
TRBJ1-4 TRBV18 ASSPPGLANEKLF
TRBJ1-3 TRBV28 ASSFSSAGNTIY
TRBJ2-1 TRBV21-1 ASSIPPNTSGGPRWKGEQF
TRBJ2-7 TRBV5-8 ASSLVPAYEQY
TRBJ2-1 TRBV7-2 ASSLGQARSDEQF